Shown below are 21 T cell receptor beta chains from a single sample sequenced in a study of CD8 T cells in ankylosing spondylitis. Overall study results and limits: Ankylosing spondylitis blood seemed to carry a telltale TCR beta motif made of eight highly homologous variants.

In TCRdb, the 5' RACE reads were re-called with MiXCR into one record per CDR3 protein. In the table there are about 220,000 distinct CDR3 sequences, more than 5.5% of which are singletons. For these receptors, no antigen is known. The sequencing sample was made of blood, either unsorted or a sorted T cell fraction (not recorded which). The receptors were sampled from a male donor with ankylosing spondylitis.

This clonotype has a count of ten or more. The genes are TRBV6-2 or TRBV6-3 and TRBJ2-5, with TRBD1 matching over 12 bases. The CDR3 sequence is 15 residues long. Germline-derived CDR1 and CDR2 are MNHEY and SVGEGT. J lost 5 bases, V lost 2 bases, and 3 bases had no gene match. DNA for the CDR3: TGTGCCAGCAGTTACGGGGACAGGGGGCCGGAGACCCAGTACTTC. Protein: CASSYGDRGPETQYF.

The sample holds many counts of this clonotype. V is TRBV5-1 and J is TRBJ2-7; D may correspond to TRBD1 or TRBD2 (6 bases each). V lost 3 bases and J lost 4, with 14 bases in between. This CDR3 has 14 residues. Germline V lookup: CDR1 SGHRS, CDR2 YFSETQ. Written as DNA, the CDR3 is TGCGCCAGCAGCTCCAAAGGGGGGCCGTACGAGCAGTACTTC. Residues: CASSSKGGPYEQYF.

This clonotype has ten or more counts. The rearrangement uses TRBV4-1 and TRBJ1-1; unclear D gene. V lost 0 bases and J 1 base, leaving 9 bases between the germline ends. The CDR3 covers 15 residues. Per the germline V gene, CDR1 is MGHRA and CDR2 is YSYEKL. CDR3 bases: TGCGCCAGCAGCCAAGAAAGTGAACGGAACACTGAAGCTTTCTTT. It translates to CASSQESERNTEAFF.

This clonotype was seen many times. The V gene is TRBV6-2 or TRBV6-3, the J gene TRBJ2-7; D uncertain. V was clipped by 3 bases and J by 4 bases, with 10 bases between them. This CDR3 region has 13 residues. Germline CDR1 is MNHEY and CDR2 is SVGEGT. CDR3 amino acids: CASSYADLYEQYF. DNA of the CDR3: TGTGCCAGCAGTTATGCAGACCTTTACGAGCAGTACTTC.

This clonotype was found many times. The chain has TRBV7-9 and TRBJ2-7, with TRBD1 matching over 7 bases. The CDR3 is made up of 16 amino acids. CDR1 and CDR2 (germline): SEHNR, FQNEAQ (reference sequence). The V gene end was trimmed by 0 bases and the J gene end by 0 bases; junction bases not matched to a gene: 5. The CDR3 region is CASSLARTGLSYEQYF. CDR3 DNA sequence: TGTGCCAGCAGCTTAGCAAGGACAGGTCTCTCCTACGAGCAGTACTTC.

This clonotype was recorded at least ten times. The chain's CDR3 is CASSLLNRGFNEQFF. CDR3 sequence (DNA): TGCGCCAGCAGCTTGTTGAACAGGGGTTTCAATGAGCAGTTCTTC. V usage is TRBV5-1 and J usage is TRBJ2-1; 7 bases line up with TRBD1. CDR1 and CDR2 from the germline V gene are SGHRS and YFSETQ. This CDR3 is 15 amino acids long. Germline trimming cut 1 base from V and 6 bases from J; bases unmatched to any gene: 7.

The genes are TRBV7-8 and TRBJ2-2; perhaps D is TRBD1 or TRBD2 (6 bases each). V was cut by 2 bases and J by 5 bases, with 15 bases left in between. Germline-derived CDR1 and CDR2 are SGHVS and FQNEAQ. This CDR3 comprises 16 residues. The chain's CDR3 is CASSLQRGVWTGELFF. The CDR3 DNA sequence: TGTGCCAGCAGCTTACAAAGGGGGGTATGGACCGGGGAGCTGTTTTTT. Together with reference TRBV7-8 and TRBJ2-2, the CDR3 gives the full variable domain: GAGVSQSPRYKVAKRGQDVALRCDPISGHVSLFWYQQALGQGPEFLTYFQNEAQLDKSGLPSDRFFAERPEGSVSTLKIQRTQQEDSAVYLCASSLQRGVWTGELFFGEGSRLTVL.

The gene calls are TRBV7-2 and TRBJ2-5, with 9 bases that match TRBD2. This CDR3 spans 15 amino acids. Germline V gives CDR1 SGHTA, CDR2 FQGNSA. V was pared by 2 bases and J by 1 base, with 2 bases of the junction left unmatched. The CDR3 loop reads CASSLLAGSQETQYF. In nucleotides, the CDR3 is TGTGCCAGCAGCTTACTAGCGGGGTCCCAAGAGACCCAGTACTTC.

This clonotype showed up many times. The chain couples TRBV5-1 to TRBJ1-1, with 9 bases fitting TRBD1. V trimming: 4 bases; J trimming: 10 bases; junction bases outside the gene matches: 8. This CDR3 has 13 amino acids. CDR1 and CDR2 from the germline V gene are SGHRS and YFSETQ. In DNA, the CDR3 is TGCGCCAGCAGCGAGGGGACAGGGCAGACAGCTTTCTTT. Protein product: CASSEGTGQTAFF.

This clonotype was counted ten times or more. This chain joins TRBV4-1 and TRBJ1-1; D is unclear. CDR1 and CDR2 from the germline V gene are MGHRA and YSYEKL. V lost 3 bases and J 4 bases, leaving 18 bases between the germline ends. This CDR3 contains 16 residues. CDR3 coding DNA: TGCGCCAGCAGCCATGGGGTGAGGGCACGCGGCACTGAAGCTTTCTTT. It is translated as CASSHGVRARGTEAFF.

This clonotype was detected ten times or more. The rearrangement uses TRBV9 and TRBJ2-7, with a tentative D call TRBD2 (6 bases). The CDR3 is 14 residues long. V was pared by 0 bases and J by 3 bases, with 10 bases between. Germline assignment: CDR1 SGDLS and CDR2 YYNGEE. The CDR3 reads CASSVGGDHYEQYF. The DNA of the CDR3 is TGTGCCAGCAGCGTAGGGGGGGATCACTACGAGCAGTACTTC.

This clonotype turned up a few times. V usage is TRBV4-3 and J usage is TRBJ1-6; D unclear. The germline V gene encodes CDR1 LGHNA and CDR2 YSLEER. Between the trimmed V and J ends, which lost 0 bases and 6 bases, there was a span of 9 bases. This CDR3 is built from 15 residues. As DNA, the CDR3 is TGCGCCAGCAGCCAAGATAGGTCATCTAATTCACCCCTCCACTTT. It specifies CASSQDRSSNSPLHF.

This clonotype was counted at least ten times. The genes are TRBV29-1 and TRBJ2-2; 8 bases agree with TRBD1. The germline V gene has CDR1 SQVTM and CDR2 ANQGSEA. Trimming cost V 5 bases and J 2 bases; bases outside gene matches: 10. The CDR3 is made up of 16 amino acids. CDR3 in DNA: TGCAGCGTTCTGAGTTGGGGACAGGACAACACCGGGGAGCTGTTTTTT. Protein: CSVLSWGQDNTGELFF.

In the case of this clonotype: Possible read error: a much larger clone is one base away. The gene calls are TRBV6-2 or TRBV6-3 and TRBJ2-1; maybe TRBD2 (6 bases). The CDR3 is 18 residues long. The germline V gene has CDR1 MNHEY and CDR2 SVGEGT. V dropped 2 bases and J dropped 4 bases, with 21 bases sitting between them. The CDR3 protein is CASSYPRGSGLQYNEQFF. In nucleotides, the CDR3 is TGTGCCAGCAGTTACCCGAGAGGGTCGGGACTTCAATACAATGAGCAGTTCTTC.

This clonotype was counted many times. J is TRBJ1-1 and V is TRBV27; D unresolved. The CDR3 consists of 15 residues. Between the trimmed V and J ends, which lost 0 bases and 4 bases, there was a span of 12 bases. Germline-derived CDR1 and CDR2 are MNHEY and SMNVEV (reference sequence). CDR3 amino acids: CASSLSKQVTTEAFF. The CDR3 region has the DNA TGTGCCAGCAGTTTATCGAAGCAAGTCACCACTGAAGCTTTCTTT.

This rearrangement joins TRBV7-2 to TRBJ1-5, with TRBD1 matching 8 bases. Germline CDR1 reads SGHTA; CDR2 reads FQGNSA. The length of the CDR3 is 15 residues. V trimming: 5 bases; J trimming: 4 bases; junction bases outside the gene matches: 7. CDR3 amino acids: CASSRTGQINQPQHF. The CDR3 DNA reads as TGTGCCAGCAGCCGGACAGGGCAAATAAATCAGCCCCAGCATTTT.

This clonotype was detected ten times or more. The chain uses TRBV6-5 and TRBJ2-1; no clear D gene. Trimming stripped 2 bases from V and 0 bases from J, with 5 bases between. The germline V gene encodes CDR1 MNHEY and CDR2 SVGAGI. CDR3 length equals 14 residues. CDR3 sequence: CASSYRSSYNEQFF. As DNA, the CDR3 is TGTGCCAGCAGTTACAGGAGCTCCTACAATGAGCAGTTCTTC.

The chain joins TRBV10-1 to TRBJ2-7, with a possible D match to TRBD2 (5 bases). This CDR3 spans 13 amino acids. The germline gives CDR1 WNHNN, CDR2 SYGVQD (reference sequence). V was clipped by 2 bases and J by 6 bases, with 11 bases between them. The CDR3 spells CASSETRIGEQYF. CDR3 DNA sequence: TGCGCCAGCAGTGAGACTAGGATAGGCGAGCAGTACTTC.

This clonotype was detected ten times or more. The rearrangement uses TRBV10-3 and TRBJ1-6; D is unresolved. Looked up from germline, CDR1 is ENHRY and CDR2 is SYGVKD. The V gene lost 6 bases and the J gene lost 6 bases, with 9 bases spanning the gap. The CDR3 runs to 13 residues. DNA of the CDR3: TGTGCCATCAGAGACACAACTAATTCACCCCTCCACTTT. As protein: CAIRDTTNSPLHF.

This clonotype was observed at least ten times. CDR3 sequence (DNA): TGCAGCGCGACCACAGGAGTTTATGGCTACACCTTC. This codes for CSATTGVYGYTF. The V gene is TRBV29-1, the J gene TRBJ1-2, with a weak D call TRBD1 (5 bases). V shed 7 bases and J shed 5 bases, with 14 bases lying between them. The CDR3 contains 12 residues. Germline CDR1 reads SQVTM; CDR2 reads ANQGSEA.

This clonotype was counted at least ten times. The CDR3 DNA reads as TGTGCCAGCAGCCAAGGACTAGCGGGGCCAGAAAGCACAGATACGCAGTATTTT. It encodes CASSQGLAGPESTDTQYF. The chain employs TRBV4-2 and TRBJ2-3; 11 positions agree with TRBD2. V gave up 1 base and J gave up 0 bases; unmatched junction bases: 6. This CDR3 contains 18 residues. Germline CDR1 reads LGHNA; CDR2 reads YNFKEQ.